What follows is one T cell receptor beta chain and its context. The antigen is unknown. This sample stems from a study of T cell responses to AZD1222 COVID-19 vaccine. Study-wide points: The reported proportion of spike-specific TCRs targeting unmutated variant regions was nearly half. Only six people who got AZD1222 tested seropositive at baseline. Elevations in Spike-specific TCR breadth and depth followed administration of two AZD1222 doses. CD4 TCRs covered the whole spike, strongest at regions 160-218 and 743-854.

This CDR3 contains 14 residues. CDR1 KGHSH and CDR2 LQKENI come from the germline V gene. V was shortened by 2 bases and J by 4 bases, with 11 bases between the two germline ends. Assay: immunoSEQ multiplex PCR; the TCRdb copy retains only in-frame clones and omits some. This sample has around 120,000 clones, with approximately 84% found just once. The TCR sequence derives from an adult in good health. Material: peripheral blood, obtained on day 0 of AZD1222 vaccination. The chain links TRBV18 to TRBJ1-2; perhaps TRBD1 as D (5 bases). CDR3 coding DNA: TGTGCCAGCTCACCAGAGACGGGGCCCTATGGCTACACCTTC. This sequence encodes CASSPETGPYGYTF.